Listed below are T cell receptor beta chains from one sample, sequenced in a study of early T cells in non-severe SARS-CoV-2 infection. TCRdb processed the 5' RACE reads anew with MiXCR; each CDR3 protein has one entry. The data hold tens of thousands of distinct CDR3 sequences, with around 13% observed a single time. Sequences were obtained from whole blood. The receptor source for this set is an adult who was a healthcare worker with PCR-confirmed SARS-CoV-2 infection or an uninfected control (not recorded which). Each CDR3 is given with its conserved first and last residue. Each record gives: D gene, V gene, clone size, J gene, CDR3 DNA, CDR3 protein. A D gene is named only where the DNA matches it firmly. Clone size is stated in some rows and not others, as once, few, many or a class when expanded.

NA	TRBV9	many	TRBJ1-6	TGTGCCAGCAGCGTAGATCAGGACAGAGAAAGCTCCTATAATTCACCCCTCCACTTT	CASSVDQDRESSYNSPLHF
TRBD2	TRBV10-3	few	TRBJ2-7	TGTGCCATCAGTGAGACGGGGGGGCTTGAGCAGTACTTC	CAISETGGLEQYF
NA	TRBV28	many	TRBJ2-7	TGTGCCAGCAGTCCCGTCACAGGGGAGGGTTTTTCTAAGTACTTC	CASSPVTGEGFSKYF
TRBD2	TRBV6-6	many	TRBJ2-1	TGTGCCAGCAGTTACTCCCCCGGGACTAGCGGGATGCTCTACAATGAGCAGTTCTTC	CASSYSPGTSGMLYNEQFF
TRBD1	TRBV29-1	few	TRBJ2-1	TGCAGCGTCACCGACAGGGGTAGCTCGTGGAATGAGCAGTTCTTC	CSVTDRGSSWNEQFF
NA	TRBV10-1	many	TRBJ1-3	TGCGCCAGCAGTGAATCAGTACTTGGAAACACCATATATTTT	CASSESVLGNTIYF
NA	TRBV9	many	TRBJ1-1	TGTGCCAGCAGCGTAGATCCAGGGAGTACTGAAGCTTTCTTT	CASSVDPGSTEAFF
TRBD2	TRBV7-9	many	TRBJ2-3	TGTGCCAGCAGCTGGACTAGCGGGAGGGCAGATACGCAGTATTTT	CASSWTSGRADTQYF
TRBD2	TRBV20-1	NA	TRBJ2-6	TGCAGTGCTCCAAGCGGGGGGACCGGGGCCAACGTCCTGACTTTC	CSAPSGGTGANVLTF
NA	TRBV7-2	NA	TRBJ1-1	TGTGCCAGCAGCTTAGCACAGGGAACTGAAGCTTTCTTT	CASSLAQGTEAFF
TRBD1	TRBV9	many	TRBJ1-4	TGTGCCAGCAGCGAGACAGGGACGGAGGAAAAACTGTTTTTT	CASSETGTEEKLFF
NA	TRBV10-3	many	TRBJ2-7	TGTGCCGCACGTTTAAGCGGGTTAGACTCCTACGAGCAGTACTTC	CAARLSGLDSYEQYF
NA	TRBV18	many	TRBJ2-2	TGTGCCAGCTCACCACAGAACGGGGCGGTCACCGGGGAGCTGTTTTTT	CASSPQNGAVTGELFF
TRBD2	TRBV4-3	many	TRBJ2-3	TGCGCCAGCAGCCAAGGCATCCCGAGGAGCGGGGGCACAGATACGCAGTATTTT	CASSQGIPRSGGTDTQYF
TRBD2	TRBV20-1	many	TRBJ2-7	TGCAGTGCCCAAGAAGGGAATAGCGGGTACGAGCAGTACTTC	CSAQEGNSGYEQYF
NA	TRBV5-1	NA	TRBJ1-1	TGCGCCAGCAAAGAGGACAGGAACACTGAAGCTTTCTTT	CASKEDRNTEAFF
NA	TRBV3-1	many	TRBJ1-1	TGTGCCAGCAGCCAAGATGTAGGGATAAACACTGAAGCTTTCTTT	CASSQDVGINTEAFF
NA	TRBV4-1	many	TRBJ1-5	TGCGCCAGCAGCCAAGATGTGGGTCAGCCCCAGCATTTT	CASSQDVGQPQHF
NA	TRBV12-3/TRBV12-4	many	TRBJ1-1	TGTGCCAGCAGCCCCATGGGAACTGAAGCTTTCTTT	CASSPMGTEAFF
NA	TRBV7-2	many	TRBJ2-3	TGTGCCAGCAGAGGCCCCACAGGGCTTAACACAGATACGCAGTATTTT	CASRGPTGLNTDTQYF
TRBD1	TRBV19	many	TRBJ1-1	TGTGCCAGTAGTATGTCGAGGGGACAGCTCACTGAAGCTTTCTTT	CASSMSRGQLTEAFF
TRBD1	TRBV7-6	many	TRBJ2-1	TGTGCCAGCAGCTTAAAGGCCGGAGGTGAGGGGGCCAATGAGCAGTTCTTC	CASSLKAGGEGANEQFF
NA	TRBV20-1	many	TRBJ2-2	TGCAGTGCTCCTAGGAACACCGGGGAGCTGTTTTTT	CSAPRNTGELFF
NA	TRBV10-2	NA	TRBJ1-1	TGCGCCAGCAGTGAGTCAAGGGGAAGGGTCGCTTTCTTT	CASSESRGRVAFF
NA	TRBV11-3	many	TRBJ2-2	TGTGCCAGCAGCTTAGCAGGGAACACCGGGGAGCTGTTTTTT	CASSLAGNTGELFF
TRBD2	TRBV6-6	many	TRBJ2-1	TGTGCCAGCAGCGGGACTAGCGGGAGGAATGAGCAGTTCTTC	CASSGTSGRNEQFF
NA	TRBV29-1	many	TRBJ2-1	TGCAGCGTTGAAGATGCGGGCAGGGTCGATGAGCAGTTCTTC	CSVEDAGRVDEQFF
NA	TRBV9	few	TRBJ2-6	TGTGCCAGCAGCGTAAGGGGGACCGGGGCCAACGTCCTGACTTTC	CASSVRGTGANVLTF
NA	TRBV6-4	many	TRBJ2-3	TGTGCCAGCAGTGAGGGGGCCACAGATACGCAGTATTTT	CASSEGATDTQYF
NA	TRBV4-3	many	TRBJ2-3	TGCGCCAGCAGCCAAGATCGGACTAGCACAGATACGCAGTATTTT	CASSQDRTSTDTQYF
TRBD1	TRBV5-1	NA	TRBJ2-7	TGCGCCAGCAGCTACGGGACAGGCGCCTACGAGCAGTACTTC	CASSYGTGAYEQYF
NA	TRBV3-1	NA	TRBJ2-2	TGTGCCAGCAGCCACGGGAGTGGGACCGGGGAGCTGTTTTTT	CASSHGSGTGELFF
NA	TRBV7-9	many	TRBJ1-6	TGTGCCAGCAGCTTTCAGGGCAACAATTCACCCCTCCACTTT	CASSFQGNNSPLHF
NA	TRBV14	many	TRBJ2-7	TGTGCCAGCAACCGGCCCGGGGGGCGCGAGCAGTACTTC	CASNRPGGREQYF
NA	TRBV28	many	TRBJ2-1	TGTGCCAGCAGCCTCATGTTGCAGGGTCCCGGAACCCCTTTACCCGAGCAGTTCTTC	CASSLMLQGPGTPLPEQFF
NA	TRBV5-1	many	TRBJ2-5	TGCGCCAGCAGCCCCGGGTTTGAGACCCAGTACTTC	CASSPGFETQYF
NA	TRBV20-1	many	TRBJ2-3	TGCAGTGCCCTTGGGACTTACTGGGGCACAGATACGCAGTATTTT	CSALGTYWGTDTQYF
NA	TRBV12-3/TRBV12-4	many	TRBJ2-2	TGTGCCAGCAGGCGAAGTCAGGGCCTCAGCACCGGGGAGCTGTTTTTT	CASRRSQGLSTGELFF
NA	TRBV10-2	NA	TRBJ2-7	TGCGCCAGCAGTGACGGGGGGCTCGAGCAGTACTTC	CASSDGGLEQYF
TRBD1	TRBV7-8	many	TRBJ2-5	TGTGCCAGCAGCCCCGGCAGGGGGCAGACCCAGTACTTC	CASSPGRGQTQYF
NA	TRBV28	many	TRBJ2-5	TGTGCCAGCAGTCCTCCGGGACGTCAAGAGACCCAGTACTTC	CASSPPGRQETQYF
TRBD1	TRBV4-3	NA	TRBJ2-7	TGCGCCAGCAGCTTTCGACAGGGTAGGGAGCAGTACTTC	CASSFRQGREQYF
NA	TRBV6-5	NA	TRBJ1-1	TGTGCCAGCAGTTACCGACAGGCTCCAAACACTGAAGCTTTCTTT	CASSYRQAPNTEAFF
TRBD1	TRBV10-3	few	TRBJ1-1	TGTGCCATCAGTTTAGGGGGCGAAACTGAAGCTTTCTTT	CAISLGGETEAFF
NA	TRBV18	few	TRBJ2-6	TGTGCCAGCTCACCAAGGGCGCCCGACTCTGGGGCCAACGTCCTGACTTTC	CASSPRAPDSGANVLTF
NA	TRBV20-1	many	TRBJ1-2	TGCAGTGCTAGTCAGACGGAGAAGTATGGCTACACCTTC	CSASQTEKYGYTF
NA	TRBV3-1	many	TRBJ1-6	TGTGCCAGCAGCCAAGATCAGGGACCCTGGGGACCCCTCCACTTT	CASSQDQGPWGPLHF
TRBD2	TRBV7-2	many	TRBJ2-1	TGTGCCAGCAGCCCAGGACTAGCATCCTACAATGAGCAGTTCTTC	CASSPGLASYNEQFF
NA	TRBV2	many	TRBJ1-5	TGTGCCAGCAGTGAGTTGGGGACGATTAGCAATCAGCCCCAGCATTTT	CASSELGTISNQPQHF
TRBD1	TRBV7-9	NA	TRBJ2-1	TGTGCCAGCAGTTCCCCCCCGGGACAGGGGATACGAGGGGAGCAGTTCTTC	CASSSPPGQGIRGEQFF
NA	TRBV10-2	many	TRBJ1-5	TGCGCCAGCAGTGAGTCGCAGGGTCGAAGTCAGCCCCAGCATTTT	CASSESQGRSQPQHF
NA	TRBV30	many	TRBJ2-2	TGTGCCTGGAGTGCGCAGAACACCGGGGAGCTGTTTTTT	CAWSAQNTGELFF
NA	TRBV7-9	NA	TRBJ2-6	TGTGCCAGCAGCTTAGTGTTCGGCCGGATCAGCTCTGGGGCCAACGTCCTGACTTTC	CASSLVFGRISSGANVLTF
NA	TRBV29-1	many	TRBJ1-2	TGCAGCGTTGAATGGGGTCAGAACTATGGCTACACCTTC	CSVEWGQNYGYTF
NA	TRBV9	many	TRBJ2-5	TGTGCCAGCGGGGCAGGCATAGAGGTAGAGACCCAGTACTTC	CASGAGIEVETQYF
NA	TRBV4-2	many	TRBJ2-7	TGTGCCAGCAGCCAAGAACGAGGACTATCAACCTACGAGCAGTACTTC	CASSQERGLSTYEQYF
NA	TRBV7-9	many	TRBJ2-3	TGTGCCAGCACTCTTGAAGGGAGCACAGATACGCAGTATTTT	CASTLEGSTDTQYF
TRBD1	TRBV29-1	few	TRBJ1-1	TGCAGCGGCGGGGCAGGGGGTCTTGAAGCTTTCTTT	CSGGAGGLEAFF
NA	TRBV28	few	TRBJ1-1	TGTGCCACCCATGTAACCACTGAAGCTTTCTTT	CATHVTTEAFF